The entry that follows covers one TCR beta chain sequence. As yet, its antigen is unknown. A multiplex PCR was run with 60 Vbeta primers and 13 Jbeta primers. Some clones are missing from TCRdb's copy, which holds only in-frame ones; the method was immunoSEQ multiplex PCR. This sample yields about 110,000 clones, of which about three quarters are seen a single time; roughly 2.9% belongs to the top ten. The entry originates in a study of cytomegalovirus exposure and HLA in healthy donors. Regarding the study as a whole: The likely explanation for a cluster of highly shared sequence variants was sequencing artifact.

J gave up 5 bases and V 0 bases, and 19 bases lay outside the gene matches. This CDR3 has 20 amino acids. CDR1 and CDR2 from the germline V gene are LGHNT and FRNRAP. The sequence derives from an older woman in good health and CMV-seropositive. Sequenced sample: PBMCs. The chain links TRBV12-5 to TRBJ2-5, with 9 bases lining up with TRBD2. Here the CDR3 DNA reads TGTGCTAGTGGTTTGGTACCGGCGCCGGGGGGCGGGAGGGCCAGGGAGACCCAGTACTTC. Encoded protein: CASGLVPAPGGGRARETQYF.